This T cell receptor (beta chain) was sequenced for a study of CD8 T cells in Susac syndrome. Random hexamers were used to reverse transcribe the RNA input (about 0.5 to 1 ug). An immunoSEQ multiplex PCR generated amplified TCR beta CDR3 products spanning 54 Vbeta and 13 Jbeta. TCRdb fed the immunoSEQ multiplex PCR reads into MiXCR, producing one record per CDR3 protein. This sample has more than 75,000 distinct CDR3 sequences, with around 94% found just once. This CDR3 contains 14 residues. Germline CDR1 is SEHNR and CDR2 is FQNEAQ (reference sequence). Between the trimmed V and J ends, which lost 2 bases and 0 bases, there was a span of 8 bases.

The J gene is TRBJ2-7, the V gene TRBV7-9, with D possibly TRBD2 on 5 matching bases. The receptor comes from a human donor in good health. Specimen: CD8+ T cells from PBMCs. CDR3 sequence: CASSLSGVSYEQYV. The CDR3 DNA reads as TGTGCCAGCAGCTTATCCGGGGTCTCCTACGAGCAGTACGTC.